This T cell receptor (beta chain) derives from a study of T cell responses to AZD1222 COVID-19 vaccine. Study-wide findings and caveats: Repertoire collection took place solely once the T cell response had peaked. Per reports, nearly half of all spike-specific TCRs target regions that are unmutated in variants.

Of note for this clone: No antigen is known for it.

The CDR3 length is 16 residues. V was pared by 4 bases and J by 3 bases, with 16 bases between. Germline V gene sequence: CDR1 SGHVS, CDR2 FQNEAQ. Assay: immunoSEQ multiplex PCR; the TCRdb copy retains only in-frame clones and omits some. The profile shows about 130,000 clones, roughly 87% of them singletons. This TCR was sampled from an adult in good health. Sequencing used peripheral blood, obtained on day 0 of MenACWY control vaccination. The chain has TRBV7-8 and TRBJ1-5, with a tentative D call TRBD1 (5 bases). CDR3 amino acids: CASSSTPTTANQPQHF. CDR3 bases: TGTGCCAGCAGCTCCACCCCTACGACAGCCAATCAGCCCCAGCATTTT.